This TCR beta chain stems from a study of T cell repertoires in cytomegalovirus infection. Study-level information: Based on public TCR beta signatures, there were indications of CMV infection and of a matching HLA type. General study points: CMV carriers having the relevant HLA were flagged by cumulative public TCR beta family frequency. It was HLA-C-restricted CMV-specific TCR beta clonotypes that dominated the response ex vivo.

Per the germline V gene, CDR1 is LNHDA and CDR2 is SQIVND (reference sequence). This CDR3 has 14 amino acids. Trimming stripped 3 bases from V and 2 bases from J, with 11 bases between. TCRdb processed the reads anew with MiXCR; each CDR3 protein has one entry. The table records some 940,000 distinct CDR3 sequences, around 32% of them present only once. With regard to this clonotype: Its specificity is not known.

The receptor's source is a human donor in good health (CMV status not recorded). Some clones in this sample may be carry-over from other donors' samples. The source material was cultured CD8+ T cells from PBMCs, sampled from culture after CMV antigen stimulation. This chain links TRBV19 with TRBJ2-7; no definite D call. The CDR3 region is CASSMGQAAYEQYF. CDR3 sequence (DNA): TGTGCCAGTAGTATGGGTCAGGCTGCCTACGAGCAGTACTTC.